This is a list of T cell receptor beta chains from one sample in a study of T-cell memory formation after mild COVID-19. Using its own MiXCR run on the 5' RACE reads, TCRdb lists one record per CDR3 protein. The table records roughly 400,000 distinct CDR3 sequences, about 20% of them present only once. Specimen: PBMCs or a T cell subset sorted from them (not recorded which). Receptor source: a man between 18 and 29 years old who had mild COVID-19 (a few samples of this study predate the infection). Cell type and time point are not known. Each CDR3 is given with its conserved first and last residue. Each record gives: clone size, D gene, CDR3 length, V gene, J gene, CDR3 protein, CDR3 DNA. D genes are given only for firm matches. Part of the rows lack a size; the others show once, few, many or a class for expanded clones.

clone_size: -
d_call: -
cdr3_length: 15
v_call: TRBV5-6
j_call: TRBJ2-3
cdr3_aa: CASSLPGGRVDTQYF
cdr3_nt: TGTGCCAGCAGCTTACCGGGGGGCAGGGTAGATACGCAGTATTTT

clone_size: few
d_call: -
cdr3_length: 14
v_call: TRBV29-1
j_call: TRBJ1-1
cdr3_aa: CSDTRGRGWTEAFF
cdr3_nt: TGCAGCGACACCCGGGGACGGGGTTGGACTGAAGCTTTCTTT

clone_size: few
d_call: -
cdr3_length: 15
v_call: TRBV4-1
j_call: TRBJ2-7
cdr3_aa: CASSQVRTVTYEQYF
cdr3_nt: TGCGCCAGCAGCCAAGTTAGGACGGTGACCTACGAGCAGTACTTC

clone_size: few
d_call: TRBD2
cdr3_length: 18
v_call: TRBV7-9
j_call: TRBJ2-3
cdr3_aa: CASSLVTSGGPQTDTQYF
cdr3_nt: TGTGCCAGCAGCTTAGTGACTAGCGGGGGGCCCCAGACAGATACGCAGTATTTT

clone_size: few
d_call: -
cdr3_length: 14
v_call: TRBV6-6
j_call: TRBJ1-1
cdr3_aa: CASRPPGTTTEAFF
cdr3_nt: TGTGCCAGCAGGCCCCCCGGGACGACCACTGAAGCTTTCTTT

clone_size: few
d_call: TRBD1
cdr3_length: 16
v_call: TRBV2
j_call: TRBJ1-1
cdr3_aa: CASSAARTGMNTEAFF
cdr3_nt: TGTGCCAGCAGTGCGGCCCGGACAGGCATGAACACTGAAGCTTTCTTT

clone_size: -
d_call: -
cdr3_length: 12
v_call: TRBV10-3
j_call: TRBJ2-5
cdr3_aa: CAISETKETQYF
cdr3_nt: TGTGCCATCAGTGAGACCAAAGAGACCCAGTACTTC

clone_size: -
d_call: TRBD2
cdr3_length: 15
v_call: TRBV20-1
j_call: TRBJ2-3
cdr3_aa: CSAAGLAGGTDTQYF
cdr3_nt: TGCAGTGCTGCGGGACTAGCGGGGGGCACAGATACGCAGTATTTT

clone_size: many
d_call: -
cdr3_length: 15
v_call: TRBV5-1
j_call: TRBJ1-1
cdr3_aa: CASSLGGELRTEAFF
cdr3_nt: TGCGCCAGCAGCTTGGGGGGGGAGCTAAGGACTGAAGCTTTCTTT

clone_size: few
d_call: TRBD1
cdr3_length: 14
v_call: TRBV7-2
j_call: TRBJ2-1
cdr3_aa: CASSFRDRGGEQFF
cdr3_nt: TGTGCCAGCAGCTTCAGGGACAGGGGGGGTGAGCAGTTCTTC

clone_size: -
d_call: TRBD2
cdr3_length: 17
v_call: TRBV24-1
j_call: TRBJ2-2
cdr3_aa: CATSDRRQAGSTGELFF
cdr3_nt: TGTGCCACCAGTGATAGACGGCAAGCGGGGAGCACCGGGGAGCTGTTTTTT

clone_size: few
d_call: TRBD1
cdr3_length: 14
v_call: TRBV4-1
j_call: TRBJ2-2
cdr3_aa: CATRQGDPRGELFF
cdr3_nt: TGCGCCACCAGACAGGGGGACCCCAGGGGGGAGCTGTTTTTT

clone_size: few
d_call: -
cdr3_length: 16
v_call: TRBV9
j_call: TRBJ2-3
cdr3_aa: CASSVAGGRYTDTQYF
cdr3_nt: TGTGCCAGCAGCGTAGCCGGAGGTCGTTACACAGATACGCAGTATTTT

clone_size: -
d_call: TRBD2
cdr3_length: 14
v_call: TRBV10-3
j_call: TRBJ2-5
cdr3_aa: CAISERGVEETQYF
cdr3_nt: TGTGCCATCAGTGAGCGGGGGGTCGAAGAGACCCAGTACTTC

clone_size: few
d_call: TRBD1
cdr3_length: 16
v_call: TRBV4-1
j_call: TRBJ1-1
cdr3_aa: CASSRGQARENTEAFF
cdr3_nt: TGCGCCAGCAGCCGAGGACAGGCCAGAGAGAACACTGAAGCTTTCTTT

clone_size: few
d_call: -
cdr3_length: 12
v_call: TRBV4-2
j_call: TRBJ2-3
cdr3_aa: CASSKDTDTQYF
cdr3_nt: TGTGCCAGCAGCAAAGACACAGATACGCAGTATTTT

clone_size: -
d_call: -
cdr3_length: 13
v_call: TRBV7-9
j_call: TRBJ2-5
cdr3_aa: CASSAVGKETQYF
cdr3_nt: TGTGCCAGCAGCGCGGTGGGTAAAGAGACCCAGTACTTC

clone_size: -
d_call: TRBD2
cdr3_length: 19
v_call: TRBV3-1
j_call: TRBJ2-3
cdr3_aa: CASSQGRTSGGWSTDTQYF
cdr3_nt: TGTGCCAGCAGCCAAGGTCGGACTAGCGGGGGTTGGAGCACAGATACGCAGTATTTT

clone_size: -
d_call: TRBD2
cdr3_length: 15
v_call: TRBV6-1
j_call: TRBJ2-3
cdr3_aa: CASRGTTTSTDTQYF
cdr3_nt: TGTGCCAGCAGGGGGACTACAACTAGCACAGATACGCAGTATTTT

clone_size: -
d_call: TRBD2
cdr3_length: 13
v_call: TRBV7-9
j_call: TRBJ2-5
cdr3_aa: CASGTRGQETQYF
cdr3_nt: TGTGCCTCTGGGACTAGGGGGCAAGAGACCCAGTACTTC

clone_size: few
d_call: -
cdr3_length: 12
v_call: TRBV4-2
j_call: TRBJ1-2
cdr3_aa: CASSQDRLASTF
cdr3_nt: TGTGCCAGCAGCCAAGATAGGTTGGCGTCTACCTTC

clone_size: once
d_call: TRBD2
cdr3_length: 13
v_call: TRBV20-1
j_call: TRBJ2-5
cdr3_aa: CSKVSGGLETQYF
cdr3_nt: TGCAGTAAAGTTAGCGGGGGTTTAGAGACCCAGTACTTC

clone_size: -
d_call: -
cdr3_length: 15
v_call: TRBV27
j_call: TRBJ1-1
cdr3_aa: CASSFYQGMGAEAFF
cdr3_nt: TGTGCCAGCAGTTTCTATCAGGGGATGGGGGCTGAAGCTTTCTTT

clone_size: many
d_call: -
cdr3_length: 14
v_call: TRBV5-1
j_call: TRBJ2-2
cdr3_aa: CASSLRVDTGELFF
cdr3_nt: TGCGCCAGCAGCTTGCGTGTTGACACCGGGGAGCTGTTTTTT

clone_size: few
d_call: -
cdr3_length: 14
v_call: TRBV7-9
j_call: TRBJ2-3
cdr3_aa: CASNKGGVADTQYF
cdr3_nt: TGTGCCAGCAATAAAGGGGGGGTTGCAGATACGCAGTATTTT

clone_size: -
d_call: -
cdr3_length: 16
v_call: TRBV18
j_call: TRBJ2-4
cdr3_aa: CASSPGWGMTKNIQYF
cdr3_nt: TGTGCCAGCTCACCCGGCTGGGGGATGACCAAAAACATTCAGTACTTC

clone_size: -
d_call: -
cdr3_length: 15
v_call: TRBV18
j_call: TRBJ2-3
cdr3_aa: CASSENLASTDTQYF
cdr3_nt: TGTGCCAGCTCAGAGAACCTAGCTAGCACAGATACGCAGTATTTT

clone_size: -
d_call: -
cdr3_length: 16
v_call: TRBV3-1
j_call: TRBJ2-3
cdr3_aa: CASSQDNRLARDTQYF
cdr3_nt: TGTGCCAGCAGCCAAGATAATCGGCTAGCACGAGATACGCAGTATTTT

clone_size: few
d_call: -
cdr3_length: 11
v_call: TRBV20-1
j_call: TRBJ1-3
cdr3_aa: CSVTSGNTIYF
cdr3_nt: TGCAGTGTGACCTCTGGAAACACCATATATTTT

clone_size: -
d_call: -
cdr3_length: 15
v_call: TRBV7-9
j_call: TRBJ2-4
cdr3_aa: CASSFAGLAKNIQYF
cdr3_nt: TGTGCCAGCAGCTTTGCAGGGTTAGCCAAAAACATTCAGTACTTC

clone_size: -
d_call: -
cdr3_length: 15
v_call: TRBV5-6
j_call: TRBJ2-3
cdr3_aa: CASAAGYRDPDTQYF
cdr3_nt: TGTGCCAGCGCAGCGGGTTACAGGGACCCAGATACGCAGTATTTT

clone_size: few
d_call: TRBD2
cdr3_length: 12
v_call: TRBV12-3/TRBV12-4
j_call: TRBJ2-3
cdr3_aa: CASSPSGATQYF
cdr3_nt: TGTGCCAGCAGCCCGAGCGGGGCCACGCAGTATTTT

clone_size: -
d_call: -
cdr3_length: 15
v_call: TRBV5-1
j_call: TRBJ1-4
cdr3_aa: CASSLGTAAGEKLFF
cdr3_nt: TGCGCCAGCAGCTTGGGGACAGCGGCGGGTGAAAAACTGTTTTTT

clone_size: few
d_call: -
cdr3_length: 14
v_call: TRBV29-1
j_call: TRBJ1-2
cdr3_aa: CSGSNSYSNYGYTF
cdr3_nt: TGCAGCGGCTCAAACAGCTACTCTAACTATGGCTACACCTTC

clone_size: -
d_call: -
cdr3_length: 12
v_call: TRBV2
j_call: TRBJ2-3
cdr3_aa: CASSEGADTQYF
cdr3_nt: TGTGCCAGCAGTGAAGGGGCGGATACGCAGTATTTT

clone_size: few
d_call: -
cdr3_length: 15
v_call: TRBV12-3/TRBV12-4
j_call: TRBJ2-2
cdr3_aa: CASSFGQGPPGELFF
cdr3_nt: TGTGCCAGCAGTTTCGGGCAGGGACCCCCCGGGGAGCTGTTTTTT

clone_size: few
d_call: -
cdr3_length: 14
v_call: TRBV23-1
j_call: TRBJ2-5
cdr3_aa: CASSQEGGCETQYF
cdr3_nt: TGCGCCAGCAGTCAAGAAGGGGGATGTGAGACCCAGTACTTC

clone_size: -
d_call: -
cdr3_length: 15
v_call: TRBV25-1
j_call: TRBJ2-3
cdr3_aa: CASSEYILATDTQYF
cdr3_nt: TGTGCCAGCAGTGAATATATCTTAGCGACAGATACGCAGTATTTT

clone_size: many
d_call: -
cdr3_length: 13
v_call: TRBV7-2
j_call: TRBJ2-3
cdr3_aa: CASSRTHRDTQYF
cdr3_nt: TGTGCCAGCAGCCGCACCCACCGGGATACGCAGTATTTT

clone_size: -
d_call: TRBD2
cdr3_length: 16
v_call: TRBV28
j_call: TRBJ2-1
cdr3_aa: CASSRLAGAKEFEQFF
cdr3_nt: TGTGCCAGCAGTCGACTAGCGGGGGCAAAGGAATTTGAGCAGTTCTTC

clone_size: few
d_call: -
cdr3_length: 15
v_call: TRBV6-2/TRBV6-3
j_call: TRBJ2-7
cdr3_aa: CASSFTPGEDYEQYF
cdr3_nt: TGTGCCAGCAGTTTCACCCCAGGGGAGGACTACGAGCAGTACTTC

clone_size: -
d_call: -
cdr3_length: 14
v_call: TRBV5-6
j_call: TRBJ1-2
cdr3_aa: CASSFEGVGYGYTF
cdr3_nt: TGTGCCAGCAGCTTTGAAGGGGTCGGCTATGGCTACACCTTC

clone_size: -
d_call: -
cdr3_length: 13
v_call: TRBV11-2
j_call: TRBJ1-2
cdr3_aa: CASRALGGVGYTF
cdr3_nt: TGTGCCAGCAGGGCTCTCGGAGGGGTAGGCTACACCTTC